Presented here are 4 T cell receptor beta chains from one specimen sequenced in a study of CD8 T cells in ankylosing spondylitis. TCRdb re-called the 5' RACE reads through MiXCR, storing one row per CDR3 protein. The sample lists about 240,000 distinct CDR3 sequences; roughly a tenth were seen once. Sequencing used blood, either unsorted or a sorted T cell fraction (not recorded which). The receptors were gathered from a male donor with ankylosing spondylitis or in good health (not recorded which).

In its sample, this clonotype was seen many times. The gene calls are TRBV5-1 and TRBJ2-2; no clear D. Trimming removed 2 bases at V and 4 bases at J, with 9 bases between. The CDR3 length is 14 residues. CDR1 and CDR2 from the germline V gene are SGHRS and YFSETQ. In nucleotides, the CDR3 is TGCGCCAGCAGCTTACAAGGACCCACCGGGGAGCTGTTTTTT. It encodes CASSLQGPTGELFF. Based on the CDR3 plus reference TRBV5-1 and TRBJ2-2, the full variable domain is KAGVTQTPRYLIKTRGQQVTLSCSPISGHRSVSWYQQTPGQGLQFLFEYFSETQRNKGNFPGRFSGRQFSNSRSEMNVSTLELGDSALYLCASSLQGPTGELFFGEGSRLTVL.

The sample holds a few counts of this clonotype. The chain recombines TRBV7-9 with TRBJ2-3, with 10 bases matching TRBD2. The CDR3 runs 15 residues. Looked up from germline, CDR1 is SEHNR and CDR2 is FQNEAQ (reference sequence). After removal of 4 bases from V and 4 bases from J, the junction contained 5 bases not matched to a gene. The CDR3, as DNA: TGTGCCAGCAGCTCTTCTAGCGGGAGTTCAGATACGCAGTATTTT. It translates to CASSSSSGSSDTQYF.

The chain has TRBV29-1 and TRBJ2-3, with 7 bases identical to TRBD1. J gave up 3 bases and V 2 bases, and 5 bases lay outside the gene matches. Germline assignment: CDR1 SQVTM and CDR2 ANQGSEA. The CDR3 length is 14 residues. The CDR3 loop is CSVENVQGTDTQYF. CDR3 bases: TGCAGCGTTGAAAACGTACAGGGGACAGATACGCAGTATTTT.

This clonotype was seen at least ten times. This chain uses TRBV5-1 with TRBJ2-3, with D maybe TRBD1 (6 bases). Germline V CDR1 and CDR2: SGHRS, YFSETQ. The ends were cut back, 2 bases at V and 2 bases at J, with 9 bases in the middle. The CDR3 has 14 amino acids. The CDR3: CASSFQGFTDTQYF. The CDR3 nucleotides are TGCGCCAGCAGCTTCCAGGGGTTCACAGATACGCAGTATTTT.